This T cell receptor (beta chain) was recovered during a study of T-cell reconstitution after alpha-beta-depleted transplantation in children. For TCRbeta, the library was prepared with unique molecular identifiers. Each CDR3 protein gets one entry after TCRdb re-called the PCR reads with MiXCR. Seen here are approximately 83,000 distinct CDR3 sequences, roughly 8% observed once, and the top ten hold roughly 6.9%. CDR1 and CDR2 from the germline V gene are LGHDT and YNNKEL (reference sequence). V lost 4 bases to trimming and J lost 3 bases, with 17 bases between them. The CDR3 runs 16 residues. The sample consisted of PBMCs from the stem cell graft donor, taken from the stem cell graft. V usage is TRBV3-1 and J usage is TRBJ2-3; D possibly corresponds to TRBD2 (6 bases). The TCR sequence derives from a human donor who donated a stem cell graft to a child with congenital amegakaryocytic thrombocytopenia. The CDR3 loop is CASSPFDGGVTDTQYF. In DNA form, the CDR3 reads TGTGCCAGCAGCCCCTTCGACGGGGGTGTTACAGATACGCAGTATTTT.